The source of this T cell receptor (beta chain) is a study of T cells in Graves' hyperthyroidism and ophthalmopathy. Study-wide findings and caveats: Ophthalmopathy could be told apart from stable hyperthyroidism with a 13 V-J model.

A note on this clonotype: Its specificity is unknown.

The TCR beta CDR3 regions underwent amplification using RNA transcripts as the source. When the TCR CDR3 underwent first-round RT-PCR, the HTBI primer set was used. TCRdb used MiXCR to reprocess the multiplex PCR reads, holding one entry per CDR3 protein. The top ten clones hold about half of a sample with 560,000 or so distinct CDR3 sequences, roughly 21% of them seen once. The sequencing input was blood. The origin of this receptor is a man aged 35-49 years with Graves' ophthalmopathy.

CDR3: CASSPLRDTTYEQYF. DNA for the CDR3: TGTGCCAGCAGCCCCCTTCGGGACACCACCTACGAGCAGTACTTC. The rearrangement uses TRBV9 and TRBJ2-7, with a possible D match to TRBD1 (6 bases). The length of the CDR3 is 15 residues. V shed 4 bases and J shed 2 bases, with 16 bases lying between them. From germline, CDR1 is SGDLS and CDR2 YYNGEE.